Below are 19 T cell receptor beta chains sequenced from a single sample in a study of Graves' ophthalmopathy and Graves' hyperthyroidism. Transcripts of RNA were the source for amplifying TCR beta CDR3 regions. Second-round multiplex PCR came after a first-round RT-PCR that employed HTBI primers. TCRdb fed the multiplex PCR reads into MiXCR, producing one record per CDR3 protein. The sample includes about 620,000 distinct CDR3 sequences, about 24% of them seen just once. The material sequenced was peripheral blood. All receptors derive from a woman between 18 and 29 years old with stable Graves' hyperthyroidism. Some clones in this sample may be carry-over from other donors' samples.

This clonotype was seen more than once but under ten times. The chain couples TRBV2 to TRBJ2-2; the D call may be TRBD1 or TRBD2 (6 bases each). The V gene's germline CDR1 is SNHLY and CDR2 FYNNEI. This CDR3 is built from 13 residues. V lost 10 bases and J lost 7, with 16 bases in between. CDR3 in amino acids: CATEWGAGGELFF. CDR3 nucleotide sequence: TGTGCCACCGAGTGGGGGGCCGGCGGGGAGCTGTTTTTT.

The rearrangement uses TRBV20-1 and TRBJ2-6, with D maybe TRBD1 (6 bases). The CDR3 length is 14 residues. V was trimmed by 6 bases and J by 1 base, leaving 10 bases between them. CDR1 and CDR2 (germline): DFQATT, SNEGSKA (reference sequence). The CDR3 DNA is TGCAGTGCCCAAACAGGGTCTGGGGCCAACGTCCTGACTTTC. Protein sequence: CSAQTGSGANVLTF.

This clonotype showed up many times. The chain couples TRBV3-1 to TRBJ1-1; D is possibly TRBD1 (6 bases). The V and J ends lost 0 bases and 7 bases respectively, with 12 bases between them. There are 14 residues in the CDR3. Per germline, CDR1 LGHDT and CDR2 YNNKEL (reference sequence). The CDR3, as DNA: TGTGCCAGCAGCCAAGAATACAGGGCAGGTGAAGCTTTCTTT. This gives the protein CASSQEYRAGEAFF.

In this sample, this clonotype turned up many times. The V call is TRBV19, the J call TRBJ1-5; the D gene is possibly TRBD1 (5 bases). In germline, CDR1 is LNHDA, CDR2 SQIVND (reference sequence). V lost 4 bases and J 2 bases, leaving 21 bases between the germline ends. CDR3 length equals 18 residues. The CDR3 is CASSTPAPILGGNQPQHF. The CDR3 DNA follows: TGTGCCAGTAGTACACCGGCCCCAATACTGGGGGGCAATCAGCCCCAGCATTTT. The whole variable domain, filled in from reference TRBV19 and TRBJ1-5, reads DGGITQSPKYLFRKEGQNVTLSCEQNLNHDAMYWYRQDPGQGLRLIYYSQIVNDFQKGDIAEGYSVSREKKESFPLTVTSAQKNPTAFYLCASSTPAPILGGNQPQHFGDGTRLSIL.

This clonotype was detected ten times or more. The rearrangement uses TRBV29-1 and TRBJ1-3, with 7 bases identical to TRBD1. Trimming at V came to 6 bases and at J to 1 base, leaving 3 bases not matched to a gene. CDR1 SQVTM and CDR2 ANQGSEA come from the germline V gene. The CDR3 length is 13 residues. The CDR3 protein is CSVQGLSGNTIYF. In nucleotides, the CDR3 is TGCAGCGTACAGGGGCTATCTGGAAACACCATATATTTT. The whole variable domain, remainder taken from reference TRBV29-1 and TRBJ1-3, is SAVISQKPSRDICQRGTSLTIQCQVDSQVTMMFWYRQQPGQSLTLIATANQGSEATYESGFVIDKFPISRPNLTFSTLTVSNMSPEDSSIYLCSVQGLSGNTIYFGEGSWLTVV.

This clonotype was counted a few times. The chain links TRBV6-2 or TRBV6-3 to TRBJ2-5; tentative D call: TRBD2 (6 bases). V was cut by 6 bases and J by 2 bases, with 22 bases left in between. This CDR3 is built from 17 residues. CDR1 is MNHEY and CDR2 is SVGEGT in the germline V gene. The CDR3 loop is CASSMGKLAGRQETQYF. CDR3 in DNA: TGTGCCAGCAGCATGGGGAAACTAGCTGGTCGACAAGAGACCCAGTACTTC.

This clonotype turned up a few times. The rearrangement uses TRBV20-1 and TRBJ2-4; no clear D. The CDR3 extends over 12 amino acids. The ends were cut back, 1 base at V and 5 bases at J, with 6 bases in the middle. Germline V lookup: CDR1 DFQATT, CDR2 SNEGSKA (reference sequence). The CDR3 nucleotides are TGCAGTGCTAGAGGGCCCCAAAACATTCAGTACTTC. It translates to CSARGPQNIQYF.

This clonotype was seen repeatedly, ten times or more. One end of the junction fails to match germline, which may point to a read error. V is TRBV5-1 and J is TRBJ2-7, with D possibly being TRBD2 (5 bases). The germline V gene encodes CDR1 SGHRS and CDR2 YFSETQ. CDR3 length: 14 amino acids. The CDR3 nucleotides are TGCACCAGCAGCTTGGTCAGCGGCCAATACGAGCAGTACTTC. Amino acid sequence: CTSSLVSGQYEQYF.

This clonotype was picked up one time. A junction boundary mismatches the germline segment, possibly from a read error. The DNA of the CDR3 is TGCGCCAGCAGCCTGGGGACGGCTAGCTATCAGCCGCAGCATTTT. This codes for CASSLGTASYQPQHF. This chain joins TRBV5-1 and TRBJ1-5; TRBD1 might be the D (5 bases). Looked up from germline, CDR1 is SGHRS and CDR2 is YFSETQ. The CDR3 extends over 15 amino acids.

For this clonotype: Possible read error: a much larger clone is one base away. The CDR3 DNA reads as TGTGCCAGCAAGGGGGTGAGCACTGAAGCTTTCTTT. Protein: CASKGVSTEAFF. The chain combines TRBV7-2 with TRBJ1-1; D may be TRBD1 (6 bases). Per the germline V gene, CDR1 is SGHTA and CDR2 is FQGNSA. This CDR3 contains 12 residues. The V and J ends lost 7 bases and 4 bases respectively, with 10 bases between them.

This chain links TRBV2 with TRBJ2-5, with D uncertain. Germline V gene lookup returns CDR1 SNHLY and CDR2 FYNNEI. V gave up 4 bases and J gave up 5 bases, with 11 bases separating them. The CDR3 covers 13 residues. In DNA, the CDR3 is TGTGCCAGCAGTGGATTTGAAAGGGAGACCCAGTACTTC. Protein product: CASSGFERETQYF. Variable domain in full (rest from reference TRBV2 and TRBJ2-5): EPEVTQTPSHQVTQMGQEVILRCVPISNHLYFYWYRQILGQKVEFLVSFYNNEISEKSEIFDDQFSVERPDGSNFTLKIRSTKLEDSAMYFCASSGFERETQYFGPGTRLLVL.

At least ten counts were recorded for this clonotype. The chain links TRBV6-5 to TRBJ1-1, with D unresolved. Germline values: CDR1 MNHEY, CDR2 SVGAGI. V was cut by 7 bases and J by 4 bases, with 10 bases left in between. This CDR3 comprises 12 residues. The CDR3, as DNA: TGTGCCAGCAAGCCCGGAGGCACTGAAGCTTTCTTT. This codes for CASKPGGTEAFF.

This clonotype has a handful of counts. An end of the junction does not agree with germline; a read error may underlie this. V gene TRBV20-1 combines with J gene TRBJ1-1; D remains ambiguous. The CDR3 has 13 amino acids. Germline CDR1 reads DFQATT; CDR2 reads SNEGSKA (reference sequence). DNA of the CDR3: TGCAGTGCTAGAGCTGGCCTAAACACTGAAGCTTGCTTT. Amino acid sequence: CSARAGLNTEACF.

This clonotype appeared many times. CDR3 region: CASSGTGGINGYTF. The CDR3 nucleotides are TGTGCCAGCAGTGGCACAGGGGGCATCAATGGCTACACCTTC. The V call is TRBV2, the J call TRBJ1-2; TRBD1 matches 9 bases. Germline CDR1 and CDR2: SNHLY and FYNNEI. The CDR3 is 14 residues long. The V segment lost 4 bases and the J segment 6 bases; nucleotides outside the gene matches: 6.

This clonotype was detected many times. For the CDR3, the DNA is TGTGCCAGCGCTAAGGCAGGGGTGGGTCAGCCCCAGCATTTT. Its translation is CASAKAGVGQPQHF. The chain links TRBV28 to TRBJ1-5, with a possible D match to TRBD1 (6 bases). Germline V lookup: CDR1 MDHEN, CDR2 SYDVKM. V lost 8 bases and J lost 6, with 17 bases in between. This CDR3 spans 14 amino acids.

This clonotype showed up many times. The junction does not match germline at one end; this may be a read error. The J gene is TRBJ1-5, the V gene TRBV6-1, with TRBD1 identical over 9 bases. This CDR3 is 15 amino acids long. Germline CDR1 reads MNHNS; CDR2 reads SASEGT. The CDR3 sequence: CASSEAQGAYQPQHF. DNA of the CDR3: TGTGCCAGCAGTGAAGCACAGGGGGCGTATCAGCCCCAACATTTT.

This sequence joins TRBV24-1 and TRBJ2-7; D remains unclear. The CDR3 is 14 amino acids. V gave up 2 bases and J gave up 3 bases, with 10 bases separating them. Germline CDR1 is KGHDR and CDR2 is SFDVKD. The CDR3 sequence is CATSDSGNDYEQYF. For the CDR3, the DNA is TGTGCCACCAGTGATTCTGGAAATGACTACGAGCAGTACTTC.

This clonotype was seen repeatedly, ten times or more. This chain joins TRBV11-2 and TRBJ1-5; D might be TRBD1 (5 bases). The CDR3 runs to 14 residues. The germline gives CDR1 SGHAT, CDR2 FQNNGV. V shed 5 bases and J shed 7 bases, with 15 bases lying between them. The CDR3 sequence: CASSSVRDGQPQHF. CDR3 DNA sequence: TGTGCCAGCAGCAGCGTCAGGGACGGGCAGCCCCAGCATTTT.

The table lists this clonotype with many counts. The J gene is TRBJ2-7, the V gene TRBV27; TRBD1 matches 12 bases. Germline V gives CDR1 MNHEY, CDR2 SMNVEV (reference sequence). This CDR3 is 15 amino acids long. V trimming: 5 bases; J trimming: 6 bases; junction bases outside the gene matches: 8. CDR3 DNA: TGTGCCAGCAGTACCCGGGACAGGGGGCGCCGCGAGCAGTACTTC. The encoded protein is CASSTRDRGRREQYF.